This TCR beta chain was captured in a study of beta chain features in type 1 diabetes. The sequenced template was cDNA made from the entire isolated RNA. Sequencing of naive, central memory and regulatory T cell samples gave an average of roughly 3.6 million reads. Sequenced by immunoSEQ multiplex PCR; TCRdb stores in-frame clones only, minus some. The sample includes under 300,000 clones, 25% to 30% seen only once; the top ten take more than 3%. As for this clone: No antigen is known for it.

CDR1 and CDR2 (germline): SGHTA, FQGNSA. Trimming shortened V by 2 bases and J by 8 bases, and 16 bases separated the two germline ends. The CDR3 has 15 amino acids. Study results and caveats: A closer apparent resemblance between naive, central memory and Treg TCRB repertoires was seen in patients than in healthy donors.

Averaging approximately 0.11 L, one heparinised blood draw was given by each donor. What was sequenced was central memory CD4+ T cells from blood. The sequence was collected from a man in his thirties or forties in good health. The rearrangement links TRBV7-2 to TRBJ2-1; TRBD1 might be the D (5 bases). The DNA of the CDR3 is TGTGCCAGCAGCTTATCTACAGGCATAGGGTATGAGCAGTTCTTC. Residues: CASSLSTGIGYEQFF.